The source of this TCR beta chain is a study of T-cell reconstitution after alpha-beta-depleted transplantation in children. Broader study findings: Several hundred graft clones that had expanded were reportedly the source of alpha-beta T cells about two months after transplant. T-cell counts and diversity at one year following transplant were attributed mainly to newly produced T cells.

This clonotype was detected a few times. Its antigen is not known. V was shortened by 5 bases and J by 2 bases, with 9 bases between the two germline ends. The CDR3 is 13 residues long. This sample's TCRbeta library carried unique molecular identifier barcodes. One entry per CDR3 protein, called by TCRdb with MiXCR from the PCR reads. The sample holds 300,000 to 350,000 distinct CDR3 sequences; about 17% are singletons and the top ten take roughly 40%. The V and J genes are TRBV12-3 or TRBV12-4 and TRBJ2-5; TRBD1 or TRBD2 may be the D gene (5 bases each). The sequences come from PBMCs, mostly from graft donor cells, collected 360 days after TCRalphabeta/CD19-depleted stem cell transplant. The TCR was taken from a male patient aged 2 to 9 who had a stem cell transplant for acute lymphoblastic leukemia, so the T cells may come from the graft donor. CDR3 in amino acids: CASSRDVQETQYF. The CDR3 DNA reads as TGTGCCAGCAGTCGGGACGTACAAGAGACCCAGTACTTC.